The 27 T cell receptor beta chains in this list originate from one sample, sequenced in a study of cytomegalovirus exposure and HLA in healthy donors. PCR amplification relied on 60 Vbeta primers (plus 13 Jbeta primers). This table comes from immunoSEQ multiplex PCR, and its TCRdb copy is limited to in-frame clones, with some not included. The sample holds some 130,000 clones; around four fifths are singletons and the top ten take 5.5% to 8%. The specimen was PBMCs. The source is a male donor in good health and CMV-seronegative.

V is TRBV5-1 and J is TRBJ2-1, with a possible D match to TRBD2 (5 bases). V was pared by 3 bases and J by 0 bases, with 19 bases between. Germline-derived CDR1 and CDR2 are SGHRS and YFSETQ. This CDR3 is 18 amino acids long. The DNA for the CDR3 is TGCGCCAGCAGCTACCCACCGAGGAGGCCCGTCTCCTACAATGAGCAGTTCTTC. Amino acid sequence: CASSYPPRRPVSYNEQFF.

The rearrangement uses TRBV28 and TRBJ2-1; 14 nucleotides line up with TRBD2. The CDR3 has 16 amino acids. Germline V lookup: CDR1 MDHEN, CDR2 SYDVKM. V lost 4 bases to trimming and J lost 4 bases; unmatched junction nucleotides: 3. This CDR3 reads CASSSGLAGEYNEQFF. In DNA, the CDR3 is TGTGCCAGCAGTTCGGGACTAGCGGGAGAGTACAATGAGCAGTTCTTC. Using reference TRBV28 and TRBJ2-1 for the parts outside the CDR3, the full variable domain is DVKVTQSSRYLVKRTGEKVFLECVQDMDHENMFWYRQDPGLGLRLIYFSYDVKMKEKGDIPEGYSVSREKKERFSLILESASTNQTSMYLCASSSGLAGEYNEQFFGPGTRLTVL.

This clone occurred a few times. The CDR3 DNA reads as TGCGCCAGCAGCCAAGAGTCTAGCGGGAGGGCGGTTGAGCAGTTCTTC. This codes for CASSQESSGRAVEQFF. This rearrangement joins TRBV4-1 to TRBJ2-1; TRBD2 matches at 12 bases. The germline V gene encodes CDR1 MGHRA and CDR2 YSYEKL. Unmatched junction bases numbered 6, after V lost 0 bases and J lost 9 bases. This CDR3 region has 16 residues.

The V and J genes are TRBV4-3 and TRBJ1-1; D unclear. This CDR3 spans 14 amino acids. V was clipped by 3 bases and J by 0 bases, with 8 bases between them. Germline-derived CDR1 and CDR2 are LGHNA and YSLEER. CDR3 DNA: TGCGCCAGCAGCCACTCCAGAATGAACACTGAAGCTTTCTTT. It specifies CASSHSRMNTEAFF.

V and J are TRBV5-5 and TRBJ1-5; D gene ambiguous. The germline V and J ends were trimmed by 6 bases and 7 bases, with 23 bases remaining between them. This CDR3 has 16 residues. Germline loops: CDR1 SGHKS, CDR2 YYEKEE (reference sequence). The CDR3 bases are TGTGCCAGCACCCCCGATTACATATGGTCGGGGCAGCCCCAGCATTTT. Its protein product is CASTPDYIWSGQPQHF. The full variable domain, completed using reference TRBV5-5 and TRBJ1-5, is DAGVTQSPTHLIKTRGQQVTLRCSPISGHKSVSWYQQVLGQGPQFIFQYYEKEERGRGNFPDRFSARQFPNYSSELNVNALLLGDSALYLCASTPDYIWSGQPQHFGDGTRLSIL.

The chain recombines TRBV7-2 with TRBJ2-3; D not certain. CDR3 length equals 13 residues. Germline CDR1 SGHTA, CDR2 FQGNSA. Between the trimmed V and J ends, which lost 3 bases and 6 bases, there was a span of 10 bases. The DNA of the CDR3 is TGTGCCAGCAGCTTCGGTAACCCGGATACGCAGTATTTT. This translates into CASSFGNPDTQYF. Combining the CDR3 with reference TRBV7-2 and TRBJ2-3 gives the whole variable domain GAGVSQSPSNKVTEKGKDVELRCDPISGHTALYWYRQSLGQGLEFLIYFQGNSAPDKSGLPSDRFSAERTGGSVSTLTIQRTQQEDSAVYLCASSFGNPDTQYFGPGTRLTVL.

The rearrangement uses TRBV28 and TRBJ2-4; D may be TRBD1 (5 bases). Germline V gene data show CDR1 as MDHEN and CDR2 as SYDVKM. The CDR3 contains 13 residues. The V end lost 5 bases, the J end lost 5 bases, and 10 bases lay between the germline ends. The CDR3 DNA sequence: TGTGCCAGCAGTCGCGACAGTCAAAACATTCAGTACTTC. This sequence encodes CASSRDSQNIQYF.

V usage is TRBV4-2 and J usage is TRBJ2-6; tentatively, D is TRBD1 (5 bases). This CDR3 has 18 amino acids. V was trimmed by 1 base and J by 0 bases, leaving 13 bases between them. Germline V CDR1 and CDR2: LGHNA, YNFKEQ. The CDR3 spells CASSQAMTELSGANVLTF. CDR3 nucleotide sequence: TGTGCCAGCAGCCAAGCGATGACAGAACTCTCTGGGGCCAACGTCCTGACTTTC.

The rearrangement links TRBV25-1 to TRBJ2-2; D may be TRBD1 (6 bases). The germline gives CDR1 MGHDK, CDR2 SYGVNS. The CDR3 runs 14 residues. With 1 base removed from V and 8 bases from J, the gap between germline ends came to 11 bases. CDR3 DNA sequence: TGTGCCAGCAGTGAATCGACAGGCTCTGGGGAGCTGTTTTTT. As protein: CASSESTGSGELFF.

The DNA of the CDR3 is TGCGCCAGCAGTCCGGGACTAGCGGAGGACTACGAGCAGTACTTC. It translates to CASSPGLAEDYEQYF. V and J are TRBV23-1 and TRBJ2-7; TRBD2 agrees at 11 bases. TRBV23-1 belongs to the ORF category, with a function that is uncertain. After removal of 4 bases from V and 3 bases from J, the junction contained 5 bases not matched to a gene. There are 15 residues in the CDR3.

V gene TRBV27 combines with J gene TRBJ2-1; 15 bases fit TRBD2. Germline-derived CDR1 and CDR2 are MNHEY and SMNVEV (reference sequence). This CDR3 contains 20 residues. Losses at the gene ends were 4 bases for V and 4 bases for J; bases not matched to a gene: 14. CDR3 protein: CASSWGGTSGRSDTYNEQFF. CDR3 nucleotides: TGTGCCAGCAGTTGGGGAGGGACTAGCGGGAGGTCGGATACTTACAATGAGCAGTTCTTC.

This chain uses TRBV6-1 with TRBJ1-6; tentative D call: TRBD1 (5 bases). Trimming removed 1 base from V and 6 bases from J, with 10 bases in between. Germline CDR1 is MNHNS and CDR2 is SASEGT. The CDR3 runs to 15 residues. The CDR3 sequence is CASSEVRRGNSPLHF. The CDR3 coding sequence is TGTGCCAGCAGTGAAGTCCGGAGGGGTAATTCACCCCTCCACTTT.

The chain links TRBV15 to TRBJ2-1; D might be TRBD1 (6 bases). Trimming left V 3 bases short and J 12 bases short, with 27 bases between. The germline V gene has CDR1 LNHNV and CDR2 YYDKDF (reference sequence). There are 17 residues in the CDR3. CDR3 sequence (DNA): TGTGCCACCAGCAGTCCCTCAAAGGACAGAATCAATGAAGGGCAGTTCTTC. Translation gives CATSSPSKDRINEGQFF. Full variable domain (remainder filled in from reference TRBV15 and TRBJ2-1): DAMVIQNPRYQVTQFGKPVTLSCSQTLNHNVMYWYQQKSSQAPKLLFHYYDKDFNNEADTPDNFQSRRPNTSFCFLDIRSPGLGDTAMYLCATSSPSKDRINEGQFFGPGTRLTVL.

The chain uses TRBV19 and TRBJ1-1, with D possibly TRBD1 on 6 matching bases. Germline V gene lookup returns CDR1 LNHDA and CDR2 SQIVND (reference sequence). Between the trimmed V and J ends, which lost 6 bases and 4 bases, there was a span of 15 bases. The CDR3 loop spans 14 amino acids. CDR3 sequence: CASRTGRGRTEAFF. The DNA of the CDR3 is TGTGCCAGTAGGACCGGCAGGGGTCGCACTGAAGCTTTCTTT. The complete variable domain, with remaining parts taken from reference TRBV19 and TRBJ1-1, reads DGGITQSPKYLFRKEGQNVTLSCEQNLNHDAMYWYRQDPGQGLRLIYYSQIVNDFQKGDIAEGYSVSREKKESFPLTVTSAQKNPTAFYLCASRTGRGRTEAFFGQGTRLTVV.

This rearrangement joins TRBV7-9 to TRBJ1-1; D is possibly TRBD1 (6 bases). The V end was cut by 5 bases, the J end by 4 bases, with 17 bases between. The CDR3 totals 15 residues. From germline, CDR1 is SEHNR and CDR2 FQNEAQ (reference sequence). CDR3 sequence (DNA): TGTGCCAGCAGCCCCCCAGGGGTAAGATCCACTGAAGCTTTCTTT. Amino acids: CASSPPGVRSTEAFF.

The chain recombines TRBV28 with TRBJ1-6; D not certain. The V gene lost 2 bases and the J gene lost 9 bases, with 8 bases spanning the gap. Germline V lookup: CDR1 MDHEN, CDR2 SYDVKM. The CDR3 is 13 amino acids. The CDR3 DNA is TGTGCCAGCAGTTTACCTGTCGGTTCACCCCTCCACTTT. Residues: CASSLPVGSPLHF.

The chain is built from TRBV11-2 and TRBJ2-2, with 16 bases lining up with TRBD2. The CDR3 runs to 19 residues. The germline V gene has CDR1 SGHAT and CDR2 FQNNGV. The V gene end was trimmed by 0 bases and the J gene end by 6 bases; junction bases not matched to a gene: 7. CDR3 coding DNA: TGTGCCAGCAGCTTAGATAGGGGACTAGCGGGAGGGCACGCCGGGGAGCTGTTTTTT. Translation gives CASSLDRGLAGGHAGELFF.

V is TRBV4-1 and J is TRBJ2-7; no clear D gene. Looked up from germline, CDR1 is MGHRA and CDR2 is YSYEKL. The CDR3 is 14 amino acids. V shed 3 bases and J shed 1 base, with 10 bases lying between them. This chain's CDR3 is CASSHPVRSYEQYF. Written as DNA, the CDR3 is TGCGCCAGCAGCCACCCAGTCAGGTCCTACGAGCAGTACTTC.

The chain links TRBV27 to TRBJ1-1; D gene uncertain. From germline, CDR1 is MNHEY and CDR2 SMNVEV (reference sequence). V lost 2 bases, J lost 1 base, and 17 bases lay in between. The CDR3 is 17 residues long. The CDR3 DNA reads TGTGCCAGCAGTTTACCGGGCGGGCGTGGTCAGAACACTGAAGCTTTCTTT. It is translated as CASSLPGGRGQNTEAFF.

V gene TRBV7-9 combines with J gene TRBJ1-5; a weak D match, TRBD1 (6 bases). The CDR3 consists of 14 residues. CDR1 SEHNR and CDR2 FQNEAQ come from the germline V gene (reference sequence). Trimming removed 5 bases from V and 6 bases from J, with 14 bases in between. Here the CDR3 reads CASSPTGYRQPQHF. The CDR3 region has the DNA TGTGCCAGCAGCCCTACAGGGTATCGTCAGCCCCAGCATTTT.

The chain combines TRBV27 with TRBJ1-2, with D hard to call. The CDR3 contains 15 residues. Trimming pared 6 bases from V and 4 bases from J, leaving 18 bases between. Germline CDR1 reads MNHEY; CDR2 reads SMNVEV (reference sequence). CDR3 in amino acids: CASSQQASRGYGYTF. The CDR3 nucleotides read TGTGCCAGCAGCCAGCAGGCAAGCCGGGGCTATGGCTACACCTTC.

CDR3 DNA: TGTGCCAGCAGTCCGCGGGGGAGGGCCACAGATACGCAGTATTTT. This sequence encodes CASSPRGRATDTQYF. V gene TRBV27 combines with J gene TRBJ2-3, with 7 bases that match TRBD2. Germline V gene data show CDR1 as MNHEY and CDR2 as SMNVEV (reference sequence). Trimming removed 5 bases from V and 2 bases from J; junction bases left unmatched: 7. The length of the CDR3 is 15 residues.

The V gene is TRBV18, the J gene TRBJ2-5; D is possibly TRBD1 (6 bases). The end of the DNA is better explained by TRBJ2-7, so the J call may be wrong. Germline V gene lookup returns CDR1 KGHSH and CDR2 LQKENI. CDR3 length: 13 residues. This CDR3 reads CASSKSTGNEQYF. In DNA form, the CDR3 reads TGTGCCAGCTCCAAGAGCACAGGGAACGAGCAGTACTTC.

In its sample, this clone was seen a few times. CDR3 protein: CASRRAGGPVGELFF. The CDR3 region has the DNA TGTGCCAGCAGGAGAGCGGGAGGGCCGGTCGGGGAGCTGTTTTTT. The chain links TRBV5-4 to TRBJ2-2, with 10 bases aligning to TRBD2. Losses at the gene ends were 5 bases for V and 7 bases for J; bases not matched to a gene: 8. Germline V gene lookup returns CDR1 SGHNT and CDR2 YYREEE (reference sequence). This CDR3 comprises 15 residues.

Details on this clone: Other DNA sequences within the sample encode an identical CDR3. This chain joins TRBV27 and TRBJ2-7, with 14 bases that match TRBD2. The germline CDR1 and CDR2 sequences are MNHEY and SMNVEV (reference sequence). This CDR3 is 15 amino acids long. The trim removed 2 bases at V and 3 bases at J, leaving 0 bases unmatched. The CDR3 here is CASSLGTSGSYEQYF. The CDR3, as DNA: TGTGCCAGCAGTTTAGGGACTAGCGGGAGCTACGAGCAGTACTTC.

CDR3: CSVVGGTSGYEQYF. The CDR3 DNA follows: TGCAGCGTTGTGGGGGGGACTAGCGGTTACGAGCAGTACTTC. The chain has TRBV29-1 and TRBJ2-7, with 11 bases lining up with TRBD2. This CDR3 comprises 14 residues. V shed 4 bases and J 4 bases; nucleotides not matched to a gene: 6. Germline CDR1 and CDR2: SQVTM and ANQGSEA.

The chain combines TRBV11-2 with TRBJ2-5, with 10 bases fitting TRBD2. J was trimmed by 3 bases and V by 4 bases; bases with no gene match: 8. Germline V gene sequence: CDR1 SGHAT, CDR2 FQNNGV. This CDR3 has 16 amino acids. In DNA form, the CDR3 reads TGTGCCAGCAGCTCCGGAAGCGGGAGGGAGGAAGAGACCCAGTACTTC. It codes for CASSSGSGREEETQYF.